A single sample is the source of the 14 T cell receptor beta chains below, sequenced in a study of cytomegalovirus exposure and HLA in healthy donors. The table came from immunoSEQ multiplex PCR; TCRdb's copy has only in-frame clones and leaves some out. The sample has around 300,000 clones, around 86% seen once. The sample consisted of PBMCs. The receptor source for this set is a woman under 30 in good health and CMV-seronegative.

The genes are TRBV10-3 and TRBJ1-2; D is possibly TRBD1 (5 bases). Germline CDR1 and CDR2: ENHRY and SYGVKD. The CDR3 sequence is 13 residues long. Trimming took 0 bases from V and 8 from J, leaving 10 bases between them. CDR3 coding DNA: TGTGCCATCAGTGAGTCAGTGGGGGGAGGCTACACCTTC. Translated: CAISESVGGGYTF.

The chain carries TRBV6-5 and TRBJ2-7; D gene ambiguous. Germline CDR1 MNHEY, CDR2 SVGAGI. The CDR3 runs to 14 residues. V lost 2 bases, J lost 3 bases, and 11 bases lay in between. CDR3 residues: CASSYVAVNYEQYF. DNA of the CDR3: TGTGCCAGCAGTTACGTGGCCGTGAACTACGAGCAGTACTTC.

V gene TRBV5-8 combines with J gene TRBJ1-2; D unresolved. The CDR3 covers 16 residues. Germline-derived CDR1 and CDR2 are SGHTS and YDEGEE. Trimming took off 0 bases at V and 1 base at J, with 13 bases between the two ends. CDR3 residues: CASSLGEGRSNYGYTF. As DNA, the CDR3 is TGTGCCAGCAGCTTGGGGGAGGGAAGAAGTAACTATGGCTACACCTTC.

The J gene is TRBJ1-1, the V gene TRBV29-1; tentative D call: TRBD1 (6 bases). Germline V gene lookup returns CDR1 SQVTM and CDR2 ANQGSEA. The CDR3 has 13 amino acids. V was cut by 8 bases and J by 0 bases, with 13 bases left in between. The CDR3 protein is CSLTGFMNTEAFF. DNA for the CDR3: TGCAGCTTAACAGGGTTCATGAACACTGAAGCTTTCTTT.

This clone was counted a few times. V is TRBV7-2 and J is TRBJ1-5; D possibly corresponds to TRBD1 (5 bases). Deletions cut 2 bases from V and 2 bases from J, with 10 bases between. In germline, CDR1 is SGHTA, CDR2 FQGNSA. The CDR3 loop spans 15 amino acids. The CDR3 DNA reads TGTGCCAGCAGCTTATTGGCGGGGGGCAATCAGCCCCAGCATTTT. Translated: CASSLLAGGNQPQHF.

This clone was observed a few times. The chain employs TRBV7-6 and TRBJ1-2, with D tentatively TRBD1 (5 bases). With 4 bases removed from V and 7 bases from J, the gap between germline ends came to 13 bases. There are 13 residues in the CDR3. Germline CDR1 SGHVS, CDR2 FNYEAQ. The CDR3 here is CASSSVGGGGYTF. The CDR3 DNA reads TGTGCCAGCAGCTCAGTCGGGGGAGGTGGCTACACCTTC. Looking up the rest from reference TRBV7-6 and TRBJ1-2 gives the full variable domain: GAGVSQSPRYKVTKRGQDVALRCDPISGHVSLYWYRQALGQGPEFLTYFNYEAQQDKSGLPNDRFSAERPEGSISTLTIQRTEQRDSAMYRCASSSVGGGGYTFGSGTRLTVV.

V usage is TRBV4-1 and J usage is TRBJ2-5, with 7 bases aligning to TRBD1. J was trimmed by 2 bases and V by 4 bases; bases with no gene match: 4. The germline gives CDR1 MGHRA, CDR2 YSYEKL. This CDR3 contains 14 residues. The CDR3 bases are TGCGCCAGCAGCCCCCGACAGGGTCAAGAGACCCAGTACTTC. It codes for CASSPRQGQETQYF.

The V gene is TRBV6-1, the J gene TRBJ2-1, with TRBD1 matching 8 bases. The V gene end was trimmed by 6 bases and the J gene end by 4 bases; junction bases not matched to a gene: 8. There are 15 residues in the CDR3. Germline values: CDR1 MNHNS, CDR2 SASEGT. CDR3 region: CASSQDRAGYNEQFF. CDR3 DNA sequence: TGTGCCAGCAGCCAGGACAGGGCCGGGTACAATGAGCAGTTCTTC.

This chain links TRBV6-6 with TRBJ1-5; 9 positions match TRBD1. Trimming cost V 5 bases and J 2 bases; bases outside gene matches: 4. Germline V gene sequence: CDR1 MNHNY, CDR2 SVGAGI (reference sequence). The CDR3 loop spans 15 amino acids. This CDR3 is CASSRDRVRNQPQHF. The CDR3 region has the DNA TGTGCCAGCAGTAGGGACAGGGTACGCAATCAGCCCCAGCATTTT.

V usage is TRBV25-1 and J usage is TRBJ1-1; 10 nucleotides agree with TRBD1. The CDR3 is 18 amino acids. The germline CDR1 and CDR2 sequences are MGHDK and SYGVNS. Germline trimming cut 2 bases from V and 6 bases from J; bases unmatched to any gene: 15. CDR3 in amino acids: CASSEMSSGQGPWAEAFF. Written as DNA, the CDR3 is TGTGCCAGCAGTGAAATGAGTTCGGGACAGGGGCCATGGGCTGAAGCTTTCTTT. Variable domain in full (rest from reference TRBV25-1 and TRBJ1-1): EADIYQTPRYLVIGTGKKITLECSQTMGHDKMYWYQQDPGMELHLIHYSYGVNSTEKGDLSSESTVSRIRTEHFPLTLESARPSHTSQYLCASSEMSSGQGPWAEAFFGQGTRLTVV.

The chain is built from TRBV2 and TRBJ2-5; D not certain. Trimming stripped 6 bases from V and 5 bases from J, with 13 bases between. Per germline, CDR1 SNHLY and CDR2 FYNNEI. This CDR3 comprises 13 residues. The DNA for the CDR3 is TGTGCCAGCAGCGATGACTCGACGGAGACCCAGTACTTC. It translates to CASSDDSTETQYF.

This clone has just a few counts. This chain uses TRBV28 with TRBJ1-2, with TRBD1 matching 7 bases. V was clipped by 5 bases and J by 11 bases; unmatched bases: 11. The CDR3 runs 13 residues. The germline V gene encodes CDR1 MDHEN and CDR2 SYDVKM. The CDR3 sequence: CASSPGQKFFYTF. The CDR3 DNA reads TGTGCCAGCAGTCCGGGACAGAAATTTTTTTACACCTTC.

This sequence joins TRBV19 and TRBJ2-7, with TRBD1 matching over 7 bases. V lost 6 bases to trimming and J lost 2 bases; unmatched junction nucleotides: 13. The germline gives CDR1 LNHDA, CDR2 SQIVND (reference sequence). The CDR3 is 16 residues long. CDR3 DNA: TGTGCCAGTAGCCCTAGGGCCGGGCAGGGGGCCTACGAGCAGTACTTC. This gives the protein CASSPRAGQGAYEQYF.

This chain links TRBV7-3 with TRBJ2-2; D is perhaps TRBD1 (6 bases). Germline lookup yields CDR1 SGHTA and CDR2 FQGTGA. The CDR3 covers 17 residues. With 1 base removed from V and 1 base from J, the gap between germline ends came to 13 bases. CDR3 in amino acids: CASSLSRTALNTGELFF. The CDR3 nucleotides are TGTGCCAGCAGCTTAAGCCGGACAGCCTTGAACACCGGGGAGCTGTTTTTT.